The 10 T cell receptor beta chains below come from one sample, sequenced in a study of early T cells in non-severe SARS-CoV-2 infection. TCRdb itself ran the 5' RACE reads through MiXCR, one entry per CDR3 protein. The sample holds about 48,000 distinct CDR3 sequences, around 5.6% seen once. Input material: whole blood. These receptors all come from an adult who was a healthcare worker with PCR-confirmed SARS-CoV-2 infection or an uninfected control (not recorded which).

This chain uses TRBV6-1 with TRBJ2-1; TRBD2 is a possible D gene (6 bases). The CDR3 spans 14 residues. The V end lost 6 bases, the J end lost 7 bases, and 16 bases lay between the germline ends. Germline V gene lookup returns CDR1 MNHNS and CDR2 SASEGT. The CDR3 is CASRPAGIVNEQFF. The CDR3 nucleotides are TGTGCCAGCAGACCCGCGGGGATTGTTAATGAGCAGTTCTTC.

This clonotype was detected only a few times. CDR3: CASSIGQTSTDTQYF. The CDR3 DNA sequence: TGTGCCAGTAGTATAGGGCAGACTAGCACAGATACGCAGTATTTT. The chain uses TRBV19 and TRBJ2-3; D is unclear. There are 15 residues in the CDR3. V shed 1 base and J shed 0 bases, with 8 bases lying between them. Germline CDR1 reads LNHDA; CDR2 reads SQIVND (reference sequence).

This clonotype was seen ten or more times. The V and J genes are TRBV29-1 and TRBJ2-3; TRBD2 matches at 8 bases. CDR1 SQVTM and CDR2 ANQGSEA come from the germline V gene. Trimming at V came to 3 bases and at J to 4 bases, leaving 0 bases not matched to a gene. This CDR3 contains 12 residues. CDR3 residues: CSVDGRADTQYF. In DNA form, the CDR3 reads TGCAGCGTTGACGGGAGGGCAGATACGCAGTATTTT.

The CDR3 nucleotides read TGTGCCAGCAGCCTCGGGACTAGCGGTAGCACAGATACGCAGTATTTT. Its protein product is CASSLGTSGSTDTQYF. The chain is built from TRBV7-6 and TRBJ2-3; TRBD2 matches 11 bases. CDR3 length: 16 residues. Looked up from germline, CDR1 is SGHVS and CDR2 is FNYEAQ. The trim removed 5 bases at V and 0 bases at J, leaving 4 bases unmatched. Full variable domain (outside the CDR3, taken from reference TRBV7-6 and TRBJ2-3): GAGVSQSPRYKVTKRGQDVALRCDPISGHVSLYWYRQALGQGPEFLTYFNYEAQQDKSGLPNDRFSAERPEGSISTLTIQRTEQRDSAMYRCASSLGTSGSTDTQYFGPGTRLTVL.

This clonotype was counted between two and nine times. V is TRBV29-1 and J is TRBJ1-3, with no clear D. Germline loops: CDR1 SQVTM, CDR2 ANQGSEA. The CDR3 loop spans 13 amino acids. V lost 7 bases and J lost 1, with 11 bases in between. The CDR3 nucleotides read TGCAGCGGGGAGGGAGAGTCTGGAAACACCATATATTTT. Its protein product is CSGEGESGNTIYF.

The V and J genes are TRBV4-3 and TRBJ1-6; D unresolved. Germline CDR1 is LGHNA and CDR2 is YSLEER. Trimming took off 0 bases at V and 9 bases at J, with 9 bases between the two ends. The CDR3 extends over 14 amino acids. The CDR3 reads CASSQDLVGSPLHF. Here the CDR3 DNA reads TGCGCCAGCAGCCAAGATTTAGTCGGTTCACCCCTCCACTTT.

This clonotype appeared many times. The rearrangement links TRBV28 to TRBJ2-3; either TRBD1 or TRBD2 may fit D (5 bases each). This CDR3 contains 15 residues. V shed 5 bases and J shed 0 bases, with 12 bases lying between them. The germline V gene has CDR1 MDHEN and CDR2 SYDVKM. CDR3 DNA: TGTGCCAGCAGTGGGGCCGGGGCTAGCACAGATACGCAGTATTTT. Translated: CASSGAGASTDTQYF.

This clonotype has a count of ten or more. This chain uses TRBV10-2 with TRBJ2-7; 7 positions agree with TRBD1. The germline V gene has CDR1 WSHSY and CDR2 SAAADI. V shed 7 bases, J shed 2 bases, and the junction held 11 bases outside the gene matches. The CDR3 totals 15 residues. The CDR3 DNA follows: TGCGCCAGCAAGGGCCCCGACAGGGCAGCCTACGAGCAGTACTTC. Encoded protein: CASKGPDRAAYEQYF.

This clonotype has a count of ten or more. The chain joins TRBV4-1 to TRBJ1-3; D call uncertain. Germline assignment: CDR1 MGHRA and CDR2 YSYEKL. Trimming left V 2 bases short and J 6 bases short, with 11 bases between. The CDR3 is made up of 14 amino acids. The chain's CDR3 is CASSQKPGINTIYF. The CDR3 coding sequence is TGCGCCAGCAGCCAAAAGCCCGGGATAAACACCATATATTTT.

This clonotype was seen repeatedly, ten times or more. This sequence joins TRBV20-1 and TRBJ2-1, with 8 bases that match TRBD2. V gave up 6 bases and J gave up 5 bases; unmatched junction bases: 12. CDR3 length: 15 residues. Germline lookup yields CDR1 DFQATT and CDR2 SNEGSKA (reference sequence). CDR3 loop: CSAAGGTRVDNEQFF. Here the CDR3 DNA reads TGCAGTGCCGCCGGGGGGACTAGGGTCGACAATGAGCAGTTCTTC.